This TCR beta chain was captured in a study of cytomegalovirus exposure and HLA in healthy donors. Study in general: Researchers previously reported finding about 110 million unique TCR beta sequences from around 200 million T cells. Out of about 360 genotyped donors, roughly 83% belonged to the Caucasian-associated ancestry cluster. Study-level findings and limits: The study designated 164 TCR beta chains cytomegalovirus-associated. Later, an analysis found that common viral pathogens appeared to be linked with several of the most significant clusters.

As for this clone: Its antigen is unidentified.

CDR3 size: 13 residues. Germline loops: CDR1 MNHEY, CDR2 SVGAGI. Trimming cost V 2 bases and J 3 bases, with 8 bases left between them. Both 60 Vbeta primers and 13 Jbeta primers went into the PCR. The repertoire was sequenced with immunoSEQ multiplex PCR; TCRdb's copy has only in-frame clones and lacks some. The data hold about 130,000 clones, with approximately 80% observed a single time. The receptor's source is a girl aged 2 to 10 in good health and CMV-seronegative. Input material: PBMCs. This chain links TRBV6-5 with TRBJ2-7; a possible D gene is TRBD2 (6 bases). CDR3 amino acids: CASSYEAGYEQYF. DNA for the CDR3: TGTGCCAGCAGTTACGAAGCGGGCTACGAGCAGTACTTC.